Listed here is a single T cell receptor (beta chain). The CDR3 covers 15 residues. Germline V CDR1 and CDR2: WSHSY, SAAADI. With 2 bases removed from V and 3 bases from J, the gap between germline ends came to 14 bases. The data were taken from a study of OX40 agonist ivuxolimab in advanced cancers. Background on the study: In this cohort, patients received ivuxolimab, an agonistic anti-OX40 (CD134) antibody.

The data were produced by immunoSEQ multiplex PCR, yet TCRdb's version contains in-frame clones alone and is incomplete. The sample shows 65,000 to 95,000 clones, approximately 91% of them seen only once. The sample consisted of CD4+ or CD8+ T cells sorted from blood, taken in a trial of the OX40 agonist ivuxolimab. This clonotype was sampled from an adult with an advanced solid tumor such as melanoma, head and neck, liver or kidney cancer. The V call is TRBV10-2, the J call TRBJ2-7; D is possibly TRBD1 (5 bases). The CDR3 DNA reads as TGCGCCAGCAGTGAGGGGGCGCGCAGGCACTACGAGCAGTACTTC. It translates to CASSEGARRHYEQYF.